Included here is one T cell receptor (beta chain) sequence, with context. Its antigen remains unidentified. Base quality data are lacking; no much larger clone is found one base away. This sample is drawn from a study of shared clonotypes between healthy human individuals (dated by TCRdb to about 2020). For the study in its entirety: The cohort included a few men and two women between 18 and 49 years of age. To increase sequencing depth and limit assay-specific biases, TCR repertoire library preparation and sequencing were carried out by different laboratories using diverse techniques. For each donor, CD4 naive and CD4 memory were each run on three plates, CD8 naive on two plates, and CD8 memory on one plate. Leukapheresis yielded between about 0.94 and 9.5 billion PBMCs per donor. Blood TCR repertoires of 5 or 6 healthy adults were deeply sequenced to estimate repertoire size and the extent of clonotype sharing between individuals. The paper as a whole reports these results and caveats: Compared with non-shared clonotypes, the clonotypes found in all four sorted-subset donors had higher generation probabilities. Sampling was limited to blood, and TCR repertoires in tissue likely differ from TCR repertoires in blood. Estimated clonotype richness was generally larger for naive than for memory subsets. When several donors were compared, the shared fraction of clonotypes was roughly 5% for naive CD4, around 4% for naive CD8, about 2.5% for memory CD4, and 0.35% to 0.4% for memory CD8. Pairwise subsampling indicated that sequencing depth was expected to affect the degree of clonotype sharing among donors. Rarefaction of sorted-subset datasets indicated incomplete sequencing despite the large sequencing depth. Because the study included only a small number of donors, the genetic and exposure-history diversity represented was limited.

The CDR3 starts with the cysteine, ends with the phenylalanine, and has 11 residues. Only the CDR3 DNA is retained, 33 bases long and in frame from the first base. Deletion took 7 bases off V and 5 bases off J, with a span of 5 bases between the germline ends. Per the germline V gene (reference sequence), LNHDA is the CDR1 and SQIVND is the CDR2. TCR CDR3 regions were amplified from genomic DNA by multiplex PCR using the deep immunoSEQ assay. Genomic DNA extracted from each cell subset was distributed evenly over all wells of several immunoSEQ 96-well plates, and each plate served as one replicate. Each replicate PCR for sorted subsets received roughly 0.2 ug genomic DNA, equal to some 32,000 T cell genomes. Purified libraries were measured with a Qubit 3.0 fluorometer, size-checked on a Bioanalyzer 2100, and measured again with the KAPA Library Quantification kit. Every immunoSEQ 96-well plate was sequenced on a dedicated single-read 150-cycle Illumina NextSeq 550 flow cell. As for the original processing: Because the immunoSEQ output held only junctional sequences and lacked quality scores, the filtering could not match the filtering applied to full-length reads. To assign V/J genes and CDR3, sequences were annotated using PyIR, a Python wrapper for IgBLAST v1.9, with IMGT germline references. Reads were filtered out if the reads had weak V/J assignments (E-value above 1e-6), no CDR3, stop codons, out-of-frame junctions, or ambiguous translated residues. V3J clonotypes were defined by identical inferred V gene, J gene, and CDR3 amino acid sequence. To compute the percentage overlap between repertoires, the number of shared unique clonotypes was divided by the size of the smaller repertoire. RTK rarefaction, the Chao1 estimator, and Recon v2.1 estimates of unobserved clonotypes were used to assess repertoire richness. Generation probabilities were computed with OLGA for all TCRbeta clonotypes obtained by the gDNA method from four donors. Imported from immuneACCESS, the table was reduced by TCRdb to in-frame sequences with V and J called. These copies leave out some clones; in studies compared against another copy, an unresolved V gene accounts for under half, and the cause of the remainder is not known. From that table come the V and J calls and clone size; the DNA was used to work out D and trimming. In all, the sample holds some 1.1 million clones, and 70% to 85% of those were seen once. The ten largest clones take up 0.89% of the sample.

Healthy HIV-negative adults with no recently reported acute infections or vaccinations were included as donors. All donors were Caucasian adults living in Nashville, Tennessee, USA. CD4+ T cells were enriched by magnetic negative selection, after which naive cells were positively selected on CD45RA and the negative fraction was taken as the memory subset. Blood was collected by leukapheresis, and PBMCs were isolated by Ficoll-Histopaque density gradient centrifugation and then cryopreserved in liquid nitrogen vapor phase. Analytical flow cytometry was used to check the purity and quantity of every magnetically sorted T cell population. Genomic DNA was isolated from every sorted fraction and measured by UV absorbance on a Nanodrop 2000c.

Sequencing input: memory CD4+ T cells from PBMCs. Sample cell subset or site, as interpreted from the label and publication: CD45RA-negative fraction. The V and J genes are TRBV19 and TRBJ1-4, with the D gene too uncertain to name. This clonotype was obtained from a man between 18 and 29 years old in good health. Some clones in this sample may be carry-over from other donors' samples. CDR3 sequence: CASTMNEKLFF. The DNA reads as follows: TGTGCCAGTACCATGAATGAAAAACTGTTTTTT.